The 27 T cell receptor beta chains below were found in one sample sequenced in a study of tissue T cells after allogeneic stem cell transplantation. The assay was immunoSEQ multiplex PCR, and TCRdb's table has in-frame clones only and misses some. The sample lists about 22,000 clones, roughly two thirds occurring once. Sequencing used spleen. These receptor sequences come from a female BALB/c mouse in good health. The mice in this strain carry MHC haplotype H2-d.

Only a few counts were recorded for this clone. Gene names and germline match the mouse. The read comes to an end 1 residue before the CDR3 does, leaving the germline J gene to fill in the end. This sequence joins TRBV20 and TRBJ2-2; 8 bases are shared with TRBD1. Germline V CDR1 and CDR2: GFQATS, STVNSAI. V lost 5 bases and J lost 4; bases outside the gene matches: 0. This CDR3 is built from 12 residues. The CDR3 spells CGAGQGTGQLYF. CDR3 DNA, as far as it was read: TGTGGTGCTGGACAGGGCACCGGGCAGCTCTAC.

On this clone: The gene names given are mouse names. The read terminates 1 residue ahead of where the CDR3 ends, so the germline J gene completes it. The J gene is TRBJ1-1, the V gene TRBV5; the D is unclear. The CDR3 length is 13 residues. Germline V gene lookup returns CDR1 LGHNA and CDR2 YNLKQL (reference sequence). Trimming left V 0 bases short and J 1 base short, with 3 bases between. CDR3 sequence: CASSQDGNTEVFF. Partial CDR3 DNA: TGTGCCAGCAGCCAAGATGGAAACACAGAAGTCTTC.

A word on this clone: Mouse gene names and germline throughout. Read coverage stops 1 residue before the CDR3 terminus; the germline J gene supplies the remainder. The chain recombines TRBV19 with TRBJ2-3, with unresolved D. The CDR3 contains 11 residues. V dropped 6 bases and J dropped 0 bases, with 2 bases sitting between them. Germline CDR1 and CDR2: FNHDT and SITEND (reference sequence). The CDR3 bases that were read are TGTGCCAGCAAAAGTGCAGAAACGCTGTAT. Encoded protein: CASKSAETLY. The complete CDR3 sequence is CASKSAETLYF.

For this clone: The gene names given are mouse names. The read terminates 1 residue before the CDR3 end, so the remaining end is supplied by the germline J gene. The gene calls are TRBV5 and TRBJ2-3, with 10 bases that match TRBD2. Germline values: CDR1 LGHNA, CDR2 YNLKQL (reference sequence). The CDR3 totals 15 residues. The junction had 3 bases not matched to a gene; V was cut back by 2 bases and J by 4 bases. The sequenced CDR3 bases are TGTGCCAGCAGCCAACGGGACTGGGGTTCAGAAACGCTGTAT. This codes for CASSQRDWGSETLY. The CDR3 in full is CASSQRDWGSETLYF.

Concerning this clone itself: The listed genes are named as in mouse. Read data end 1 residue before the CDR3 end; the end is taken from the germline J gene. The chain employs TRBV13-1 and TRBJ1-4; 11 nucleotides agree with TRBD1. J gave up 7 bases and V 4 bases, and 6 bases lay outside the gene matches. This CDR3 contains 15 residues. Germline V gene data show CDR1 as NSHNY and CDR2 as SYGAGN. CDR3 region: CASSWTGGEVERLFF. The DNA read from the CDR3 is TGTGCCAGCAGTTGGACAGGGGGCGAGGTCGAAAGATTATTT. The complete variable domain, with remaining parts taken from reference TRBV13-1 and TRBJ1-4, reads EAAVTQSPRNKVTVTGGNVTLSCRQTNSHNYMYWYRQDTGHGLRLIHYSYGAGNLRIGDVPDGYKATRTTQEDFFLLLELASPSQTSLYFCASSWTGGEVERLFFGHGTKLSVL.

Notes on this clone: Each gene name is a mouse one. The CDR3 end falls 1 residue outside the read, so it is completed with the germline J gene. The chain couples TRBV4 to TRBJ1-3, with D unclear. Germline loops: CDR1 LGHDT, CDR2 YNNKQL (reference sequence). CDR3 length: 12 amino acids. Trimming left V 6 bases short and J 0 bases short, with 3 bases between. CDR3 bases read: TGTGCCAGCAGGGATTCTGGAAATACGCTCTAT. As protein: CASRDSGNTLY. The CDR3 in its entirety is CASRDSGNTLYF.

This clone has just one count. The germline and genes are mouse ones. The DNA ends 1 residue before the CDR3 does, and the rest of the CDR3 is filled in from the germline J gene. V is TRBV13-1 and J is TRBJ1-1; tentative D call: TRBD1 (6 bases). CDR3 length: 14 residues. Germline CDR1 is NSHNY and CDR2 is SYGAGN. V lost 3 bases and J 1 base, leaving 10 bases between the germline ends. The sequenced part of the CDR3 DNA is TGTGCCAGCAGTGGGTCGGGACAAAACACAGAAGTCTTC. Encoded protein: CASSGSGQNTEVF. The whole CDR3 region reads CASSGSGQNTEVFF.

A note on this clone: Gene names are the mouse ones. The CDR3 end falls 1 residue outside the read, so it is completed with the germline J gene. This rearrangement joins TRBV29 to TRBJ2-3; no definite D call. The germline V and J ends were trimmed by 0 bases and 6 bases, with 7 bases remaining between them. Looked up from germline, CDR1 is MSHET and CDR2 is SYDVDS. The CDR3 contains 13 residues. Partial CDR3 DNA: TGTGCTAGCAGTTTATCGTTCGGGGAAACGCTGTAT. This gives the protein CASSLSFGETLY. Given in full, the CDR3 is CASSLSFGETLYF. Complete variable domain (other parts from reference TRBV29 and TRBJ2-3): DMKVTQMPRYLIKRMGENVLLECGQDMSHETMYWYRQDPGLGLQLIYISYDVDSNSEGDIPKGYRVSRKKREHFSLILDSAKTNQTSVYFCASSLSFGETLYFGSGTRLTVL.

This clone was seen only a few times. Mouse germline and gene names are used. Read data end 1 residue before the CDR3 end; the end is taken from the germline J gene. The rearrangement joins TRBV31 to TRBJ1-2; D possibly corresponds to TRBD1 (5 bases). The germline gives CDR1 GKSSPN, CDR2 SITVG. The CDR3 spans 14 residues. V was clipped by 0 bases and J by 3 bases, with 11 bases between them. CDR3 DNA, as far as it was read: TGTGCCTGGAGTCTACCGGGGCGTCACTCCGACTACACC. Residues: CAWSLPGRHSDYT. The whole CDR3 protein is CAWSLPGRHSDYTF.

This clone was recorded a few times. Genes and germline are mouse. Read sequence stops 1 residue before the CDR3 end, and the germline J gene provides the missing end. The V gene is TRBV20, the J gene TRBJ2-7, with 11 bases aligning to TRBD2. Trimming removed 6 bases from V and 6 bases from J; junction bases left unmatched: 7. This CDR3 spans 13 amino acids. Germline V gene data show CDR1 as GFQATS and CDR2 as STVNSAI. CDR3 sequence: CGAATGGALEQYF. The sequenced CDR3 bases are TGTGGTGCCGCTACTGGGGGGGCGCTTGAACAGTAC.

Concerning this clone itself: Germline and genes here are mouse. The sequence runs out 1 residue before the end of the CDR3; the remainder is reconstructed from the germline J gene. The chain couples TRBV31 to TRBJ2-3; D not resolved. Trimming stripped 3 bases from V and 0 bases from J, with 4 bases between. The germline CDR1 and CDR2 sequences are GKSSPN and SITVG. This CDR3 has 12 amino acids. The CDR3 bases that were read are TGTGCCTGGAGACACAGTGCAGAAACGCTGTAT. Protein sequence: CAWRHSAETLY. The complete CDR3 sequence is CAWRHSAETLYF.

Worth noting for this clone: Here the gene names and germline are mouse. Read sequence stops 1 residue before the CDR3 end, and the germline J gene provides the missing end. The chain couples TRBV5 to TRBJ2-5; 10 bases are a match to TRBD2. This CDR3 has 14 amino acids. V lost 4 bases, J lost 3 bases, and 1 base stayed unmatched. CDR1 is LGHNA and CDR2 is YNLKQL in the germline V gene (reference sequence). Incomplete CDR3 DNA: TGTGCCAGCAGCCCGGACTGGGGGCAAGACACCCAGTAC. Translation: CASSPDWGQDTQY. The whole CDR3 protein is CASSPDWGQDTQYF.

Regarding this clone: The gene symbols are mouse symbols. Read sequence stops 1 residue before the CDR3 end, and the germline J gene provides the missing end. The chain employs TRBV19 and TRBJ2-5, with 12 bases fitting TRBD2. The CDR3 covers 16 residues. From germline, CDR1 is FNHDT and CDR2 SITEND (reference sequence). The J segment lost 4 bases and the V segment lost 2 bases, leaving 5 bases of the junction unmatched. CDR3 sequence reads: CASSIRLGGREDTQYF. The DNA read from the CDR3 is TGTGCCAGCAGTATTCGACTGGGGGGGCGCGAAGACACCCAGTAC.

Regarding this clone: Genes and germline come from the mouse. The observed sequence ends 1 residue before the CDR3 terminus, with the missing tail filled in from the germline J gene. The rearrangement joins TRBV1 to TRBJ2-3, with 8 nucleotides matching TRBD2. With 0 bases clipped from V and 0 bases from J, the junction kept 2 bases outside the gene matches. Germline V gives CDR1 NSQYPW, CDR2 LRSPGD (reference sequence). The CDR3 has 16 residues. This CDR3 reads CTCSADSGGSAETLYF. CDR3 DNA, as far as it was read: TGCACCTGCAGTGCAGATTCTGGGGGGAGTGCAGAAACGCTGTAT. Full variable domain (remainder filled in from reference TRBV1 and TRBJ2-3): VTLLEQNPRWRLVPRGQAVNLRCILKNSQYPWMSWYQQDLQKQLQWLFTLRSPGDKEVKSLPGADYLATRVTDTELRLQVANMSQGRTLYCTCSADSGGSAETLYFGSGTRLTVL.

This clone appeared a few times. Gene and germline names: mouse. The CDR3 extends 1 residue past the end of the read, so its final part is completed from the germline J gene. The chain couples TRBV3 to TRBJ2-7; tentative D call: TRBD1 (6 bases). Per the germline V gene, CDR1 is SNHLY and CDR2 is FYNGKV (reference sequence). Trimming shortened V by 1 base and J by 0 bases, and 7 bases separated the two germline ends. CDR3 length: 14 amino acids. Incomplete CDR3 DNA: TGTGCCAGCAGCTTAGGGGACACCTCCTATGAACAGTAC. Translation: CASSLGDTSYEQY. The complete CDR3 sequence is CASSLGDTSYEQYF.

Concerning this clone: These gene names are mouse names. The read terminates 1 residue ahead of where the CDR3 ends, so the germline J gene completes it. The chain links TRBV29 to TRBJ2-4, with a possible D match to TRBD2 (6 bases). Trimming removed 5 bases at V and 0 bases at J, with 6 bases between. CDR3 length: 13 residues. CDR1 MSHET and CDR2 SYDVDS come from the germline V gene. The covered CDR3 bases are TGTGCTAGCAGTGGGGGGAGTCAAAACACCTTGTAC. As protein: CASSGGSQNTLY. The complete CDR3 sequence is CASSGGSQNTLYF.

Remarks on this clone: Gene names and germline match the mouse. The read comes to an end 1 residue before the CDR3 does, leaving the germline J gene to fill in the end. This chain connects TRBV2 to TRBJ2-4; unclear D gene. The V end was cut by 1 base, the J end by 1 base, with 6 bases between. Germline assignment: CDR1 LGHNA and CDR2 YSYQKL. The CDR3 spans 14 residues. The covered CDR3 bases are TGTGCCAGCAGCCAAGTGGATGGTCAAAACACCTTGTAC. This codes for CASSQVDGQNTLY. The CDR3 reads in full as CASSQVDGQNTLYF. The full variable domain, rest sourced from reference TRBV2 and TRBJ2-4, is DPKIIQKPKYLVAVTGSEKILICEQYLGHNAMYWYRQSAKKPLEFMFSYSYQKLMDNQTASSRFQPQSSKKNHLDLQITALKPDDSATYFCASSQVDGQNTLYFGAGTRLSVL.

This clone appeared a single time. Gene names refer to mouse genes. The read stops 1 residue short of the end of the CDR3; the missing end is completed from the germline J gene. The V and J genes are TRBV13-2 and TRBJ2-4; 10 bases map to TRBD1. V was clipped by 5 bases and J by 3 bases; unmatched bases: 12. The CDR3 sequence is 17 residues long. In germline, CDR1 is NNHNN, CDR2 SYGAGS (reference sequence). This CDR3 reads CASGLRDRGGGQNTLYF. The sequenced part of the CDR3 DNA is TGTGCCAGCGGCCTCCGGGACAGGGGAGGAGGACAAAACACCTTGTAC.

Comments on this clone: Gene names are the mouse ones. The read finishes 1 residue shy of the CDR3 end, and the germline J gene is used to complete it. The chain combines TRBV31 with TRBJ2-7, with 11 bases identical to TRBD2. The CDR3 spans 14 residues. CDR1 GKSSPN and CDR2 SITVG come from the germline V gene. The junction had 5 bases not matched to a gene; V was cut back by 1 base and J by 6 bases. Incomplete CDR3 DNA: TGTGCCTGGAGTCCACTGGGGGGGCCCGCTGAACAGTAC. Translated: CAWSPLGGPAEQY. The complete CDR3 reads CAWSPLGGPAEQYF.

This clone was seen more than once but under ten times. These gene names are mouse names. The part of the CDR3 DNA that was read is TGTGCCAGCAGCCTGACAGCGGCGGAACAGTAC. It is translated as CASSLTAAEQY. The entire CDR3 reads CASSLTAAEQYF. This sequence joins TRBV4 and TRBJ2-7; D possibly corresponds to TRBD1 (5 bases). The read finishes 1 residue shy of the CDR3 end, and the germline J gene is used to complete it. The V gene lost 5 bases and the J gene lost 7 bases, with 12 bases spanning the gap. The CDR3 is 12 amino acids. Germline-derived CDR1 and CDR2 are LGHDT and YNNKQL (reference sequence).

A remark on this clone: All gene names here are mouse names. Partial CDR3 DNA: TGTGCCAGCAGTCCCTGTGAAGTCTTC. Translated: CASSPCEVF. Given in full, the CDR3 is CASSPCEVFF. This rearrangement joins TRBV19 to TRBJ1-1; D call uncertain. The read terminates 1 residue ahead of where the CDR3 ends, so the germline J gene completes it. The V gene's germline CDR1 is FNHDT and CDR2 SITEND (reference sequence). V was shortened by 4 bases and J by 8 bases, with 6 bases between the two germline ends. The CDR3 consists of 10 residues. Full variable domain (missing parts from reference TRBV19 and TRBJ1-1): GGIITQTPKFLIGQEGQKLTLKCQQNFNHDTMYWYRQDSGKGLRLIYYSITENDLQKGDLSEGYDASREKKSSFSLTVTSAQKNEMAVFLCASSPCEVFFGKGTRLTVV.

Worth noting for this clone: Any gene name here is a mouse gene name. The sequence runs out 1 residue before the end of the CDR3; the remainder is reconstructed from the germline J gene. The chain combines TRBV17 with TRBJ2-7; TRBD1 aligns across 9 bases. This CDR3 contains 13 residues. Germline CDR1 and CDR2: MNHDT and YYDKIL. Losses at the gene ends were 2 bases for V and 6 bases for J; bases not matched to a gene: 2. Incomplete CDR3 DNA: TGTGCTAGCAGTAGACACAGGGGGCTTGAACAGTAC. As protein: CASSRHRGLEQY. The CDR3 reads in full as CASSRHRGLEQYF.

Notes on this clone: Genes and germline are mouse. The CDR3 end is not reached by the read, which stops 1 residue before it; the germline J gene fills it in. The chain has TRBV2 and TRBJ2-4, with D possibly being TRBD2 (6 bases). Germline V gene lookup returns CDR1 LGHNA and CDR2 YSYQKL. Trimming took off 0 bases at V and 0 bases at J, with 7 bases between the two ends. The CDR3 has 15 residues. The CDR3 bases that were read are TGTGCCAGCAGCCAAGAAGGGACTAGTCAAAACACCTTGTAC. Encoded protein: CASSQEGTSQNTLY. The whole CDR3 sequence is CASSQEGTSQNTLYF.

In the case of this clone: These gene names are mouse names. The read ends 1 residue early relative to the CDR3; the germline J gene fills the gap. The V call is TRBV13-3, the J call TRBJ1-5; 8 nucleotides line up with TRBD1. Germline CDR1 reads NNHDY; CDR2 reads SYVADS. CDR3 size: 16 residues. Trimming cost V 2 bases and J 4 bases; bases outside gene matches: 8. The part of the CDR3 DNA that was read is TGTGCCAGCAGTGAGCGGACAGGGATAGAAAACCAGGCTCCGCTT. This sequence encodes CASSERTGIENQAPL. The full CDR3 protein reads CASSERTGIENQAPLF.

On this clone: Mouse gene names and germline throughout. The DNA ends 1 residue before the CDR3 does, and the rest of the CDR3 is filled in from the germline J gene. V usage is TRBV19 and J usage is TRBJ1-4, with D perhaps TRBD1 (6 bases). The CDR3 sequence is 14 residues long. Trimming removed 2 bases at V and 2 bases at J, with 7 bases between. The V gene's germline CDR1 is FNHDT and CDR2 SITEND (reference sequence). CDR3 protein: CASSIGGSNERLFF. Partial CDR3 DNA: TGTGCCAGCAGTATTGGGGGCTCCAACGAAAGATTATTT.

This clone has a handful of counts. The gene names given are mouse names. Partial CDR3 DNA: TGTGCCAGCGGTGATAGGGACAGAAAATATGAACAGTAC. Protein product: CASGDRDRKYEQY. In full, the CDR3 is CASGDRDRKYEQYF. The chain combines TRBV13-2 with TRBJ2-7, with TRBD1 identical over 7 bases. The CDR3 end is not reached by the read, which stops 1 residue before it; the germline J gene fills it in. The V gene end was trimmed by 1 base and the J gene end by 4 bases; junction bases not matched to a gene: 5. This CDR3 comprises 14 residues. Germline CDR1 NNHNN, CDR2 SYGAGS (reference sequence).

Comment on this clone: Gene and germline names: mouse. CDR3 bases read: TGTGCCAGCGGTGAAACCGGGACAGGGTCCAACGAAAGATTATTT. Translation gives CASGETGTGSNERLF. The entire CDR3 protein reads CASGETGTGSNERLFF. The chain joins TRBV13-2 to TRBJ1-4; 9 bases line up with TRBD1. The CDR3 end lies 1 residue beyond the end of the read and is filled in from the germline J gene. Losses at the gene ends were 2 bases for V and 2 bases for J; bases not matched to a gene: 4. Germline CDR1 reads NNHNN; CDR2 reads SYGAGS (reference sequence). The CDR3 contains 16 residues.